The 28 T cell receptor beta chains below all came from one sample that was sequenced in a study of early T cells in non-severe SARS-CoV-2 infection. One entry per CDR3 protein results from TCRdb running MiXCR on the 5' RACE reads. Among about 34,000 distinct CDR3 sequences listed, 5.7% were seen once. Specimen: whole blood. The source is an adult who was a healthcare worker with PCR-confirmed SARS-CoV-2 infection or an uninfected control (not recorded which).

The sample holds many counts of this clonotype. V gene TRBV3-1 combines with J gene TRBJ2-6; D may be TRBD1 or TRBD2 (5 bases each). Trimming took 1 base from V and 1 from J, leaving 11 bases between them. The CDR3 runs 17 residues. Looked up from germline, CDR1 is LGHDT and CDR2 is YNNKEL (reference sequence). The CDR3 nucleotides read TGTGCCAGCAGCCAAGTATCAGGGAGATCTGGGGCCAACGTCCTGACTTTC. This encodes CASSQVSGRSGANVLTF.

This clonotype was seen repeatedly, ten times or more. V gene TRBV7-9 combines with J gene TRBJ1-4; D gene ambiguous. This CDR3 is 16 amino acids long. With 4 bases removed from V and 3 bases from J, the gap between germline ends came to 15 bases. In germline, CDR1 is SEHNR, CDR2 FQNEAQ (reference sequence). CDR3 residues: CASSSRRDRANEKLFF. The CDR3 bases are TGTGCCAGCAGCTCTAGGAGGGATCGGGCTAATGAAAAACTGTTTTTT. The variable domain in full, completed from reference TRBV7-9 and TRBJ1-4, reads DTGVSQNPRHKITKRGQNVTFRCDPISEHNRLYWYRQTLGQGPEFLTYFQNEAQLEKSRLLSDRFSAERPKGSFSTLEIQRTEQGDSAMYLCASSSRRDRANEKLFFGSGTQLSVL.

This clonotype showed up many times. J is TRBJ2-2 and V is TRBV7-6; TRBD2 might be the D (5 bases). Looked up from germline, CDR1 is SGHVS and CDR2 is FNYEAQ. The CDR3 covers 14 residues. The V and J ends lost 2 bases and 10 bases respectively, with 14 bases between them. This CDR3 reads CASSLWTAEEELFF. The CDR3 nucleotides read TGTGCCAGCAGCTTATGGACTGCCGAGGAGGAGCTGTTTTTT.

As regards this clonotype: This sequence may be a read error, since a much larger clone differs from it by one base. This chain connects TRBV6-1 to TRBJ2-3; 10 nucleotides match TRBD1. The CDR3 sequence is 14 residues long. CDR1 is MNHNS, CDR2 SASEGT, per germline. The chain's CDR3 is CVSSPGTGADTQYF. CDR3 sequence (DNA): TGTGTCAGCAGCCCAGGGACAGGGGCAGATACGCAGTATTTT.

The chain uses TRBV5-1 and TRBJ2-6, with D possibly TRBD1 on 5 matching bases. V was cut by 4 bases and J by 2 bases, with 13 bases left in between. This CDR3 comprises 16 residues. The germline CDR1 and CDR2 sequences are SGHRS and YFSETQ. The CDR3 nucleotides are TGCGCCAGCAGCACCCGACAGAATACTGGGGCCAACGTCCTGACTTTC. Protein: CASSTRQNTGANVLTF.

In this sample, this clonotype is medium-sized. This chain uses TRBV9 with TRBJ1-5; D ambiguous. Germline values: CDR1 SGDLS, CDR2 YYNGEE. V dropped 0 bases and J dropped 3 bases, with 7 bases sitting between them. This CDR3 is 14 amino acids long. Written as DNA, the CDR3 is TGTGCCAGCAGCGTAGACGGAGCCAATCAGCCCCAGCATTTT. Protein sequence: CASSVDGANQPQHF.

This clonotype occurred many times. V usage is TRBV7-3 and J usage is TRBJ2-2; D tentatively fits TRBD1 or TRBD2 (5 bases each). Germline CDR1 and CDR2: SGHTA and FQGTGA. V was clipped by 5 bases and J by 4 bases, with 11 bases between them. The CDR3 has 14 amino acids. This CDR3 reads CASSPWGTTGELFF. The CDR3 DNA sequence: TGTGCCAGCAGCCCCTGGGGGACCACCGGGGAGCTGTTTTTT.

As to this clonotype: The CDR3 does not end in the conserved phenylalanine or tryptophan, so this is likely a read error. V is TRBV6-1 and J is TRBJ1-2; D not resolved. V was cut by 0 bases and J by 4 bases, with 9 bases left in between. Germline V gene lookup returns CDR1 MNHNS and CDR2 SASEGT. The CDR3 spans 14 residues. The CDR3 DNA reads TGTGCCAGCAGTGAAGCGCGAACTTCCTATGGCTACACCCTC. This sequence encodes CASSEARTSYGYTL.

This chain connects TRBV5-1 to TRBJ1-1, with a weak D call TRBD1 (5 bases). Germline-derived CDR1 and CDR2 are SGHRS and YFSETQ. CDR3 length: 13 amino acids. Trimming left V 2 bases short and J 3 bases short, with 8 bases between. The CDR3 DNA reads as TGCGCCAGCAGCTTAACGGGGGACACTGAAGCTTTCTTT. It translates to CASSLTGDTEAFF.

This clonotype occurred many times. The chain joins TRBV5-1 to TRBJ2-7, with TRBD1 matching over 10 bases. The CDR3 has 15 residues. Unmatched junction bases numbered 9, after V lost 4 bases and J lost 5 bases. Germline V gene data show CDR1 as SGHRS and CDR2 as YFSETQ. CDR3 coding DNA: TGCGCCAGCAGCCGACCCTCGACAGGGGGCAACGAGCAGTACTTC. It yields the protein CASSRPSTGGNEQYF. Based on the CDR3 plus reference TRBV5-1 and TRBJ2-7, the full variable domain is KAGVTQTPRYLIKTRGQQVTLSCSPISGHRSVSWYQQTPGQGLQFLFEYFSETQRNKGNFPGRFSGRQFSNSRSEMNVSTLELGDSALYLCASSRPSTGGNEQYFGPGTRLTVT.

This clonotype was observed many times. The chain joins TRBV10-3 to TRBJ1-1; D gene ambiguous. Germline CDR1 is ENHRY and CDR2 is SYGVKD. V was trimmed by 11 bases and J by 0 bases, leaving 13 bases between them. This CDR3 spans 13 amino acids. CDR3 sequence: CAARWEMNTEAFF. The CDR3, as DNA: TGTGCCGCCCGATGGGAGATGAACACTGAAGCTTTCTTT.

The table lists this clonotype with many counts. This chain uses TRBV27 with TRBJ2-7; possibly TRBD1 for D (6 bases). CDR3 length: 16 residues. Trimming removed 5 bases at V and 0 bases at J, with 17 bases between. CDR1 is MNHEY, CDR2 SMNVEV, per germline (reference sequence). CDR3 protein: CASSLQGSGPSYEQYF. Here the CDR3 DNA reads TGTGCCAGCAGTCTACAGGGATCAGGGCCCTCCTACGAGCAGTACTTC.

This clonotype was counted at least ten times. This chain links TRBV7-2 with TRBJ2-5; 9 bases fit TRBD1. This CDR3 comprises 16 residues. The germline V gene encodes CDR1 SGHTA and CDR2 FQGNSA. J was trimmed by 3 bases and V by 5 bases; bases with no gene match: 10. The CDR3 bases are TGTGCCAGCAGCAAACTACAGGGGGCGCGGAAAGAGACCCAGTACTTC. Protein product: CASSKLQGARKETQYF.

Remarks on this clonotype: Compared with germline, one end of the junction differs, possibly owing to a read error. The CDR3 coding sequence is TGTACCAGCAGTCAAGGGGGCATTGATACGCAGTATTTT. Translated, it gives CTSSQGGIDTQYF. This chain uses TRBV6-1 with TRBJ2-3, with 7 bases fitting TRBD1. The germline V gene has CDR1 MNHNS and CDR2 SASEGT. CDR3 size: 13 residues.

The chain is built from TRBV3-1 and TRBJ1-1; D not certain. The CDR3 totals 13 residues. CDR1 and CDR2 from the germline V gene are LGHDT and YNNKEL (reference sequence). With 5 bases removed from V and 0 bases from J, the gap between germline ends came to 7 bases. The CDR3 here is CASSTSLNTEAFF. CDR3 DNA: TGTGCCAGCAGCACAAGCCTGAACACTGAAGCTTTCTTT.

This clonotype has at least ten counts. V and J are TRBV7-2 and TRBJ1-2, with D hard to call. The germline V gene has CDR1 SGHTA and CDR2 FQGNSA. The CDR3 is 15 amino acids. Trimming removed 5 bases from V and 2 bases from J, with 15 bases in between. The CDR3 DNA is TGTGCCAGCAGCCTAAATCCCCCGGAAAACTATGGCTACACCTTC. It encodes CASSLNPPENYGYTF.

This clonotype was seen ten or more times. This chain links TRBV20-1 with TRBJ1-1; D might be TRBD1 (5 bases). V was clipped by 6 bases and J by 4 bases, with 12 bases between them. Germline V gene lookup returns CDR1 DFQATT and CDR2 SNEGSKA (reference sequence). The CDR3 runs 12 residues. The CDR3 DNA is TGCAGTGCCAGGGAGCTTGTCACTGAAGCTTTCTTT. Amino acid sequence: CSARELVTEAFF.

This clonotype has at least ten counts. For the CDR3, the DNA is TGTGCCAGCGAGAGAGGGCTTCATGGCTACACCTTC. This sequence encodes CASERGLHGYTF. V usage is TRBV28 and J usage is TRBJ1-2; the D is unclear. CDR1 and CDR2 (germline): MDHEN, SYDVKM. This CDR3 contains 12 residues. The V and J ends lost 8 bases and 6 bases respectively, with 13 bases between them.

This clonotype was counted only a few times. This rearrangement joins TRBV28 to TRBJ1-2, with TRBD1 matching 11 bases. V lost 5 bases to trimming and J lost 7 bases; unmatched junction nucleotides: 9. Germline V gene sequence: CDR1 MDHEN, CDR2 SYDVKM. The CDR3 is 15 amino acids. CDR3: CASSPRTGGFFGYTF. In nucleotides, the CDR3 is TGTGCCAGCAGTCCGAGGACAGGGGGCTTTTTTGGCTACACCTTC.

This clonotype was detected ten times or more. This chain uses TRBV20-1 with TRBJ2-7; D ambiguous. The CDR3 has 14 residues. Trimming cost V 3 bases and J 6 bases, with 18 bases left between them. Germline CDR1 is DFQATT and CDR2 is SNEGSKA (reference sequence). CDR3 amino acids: CSASLTRVTGEQYF. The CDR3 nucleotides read TGCAGTGCTAGTTTAACCCGGGTAACGGGCGAGCAGTACTTC.

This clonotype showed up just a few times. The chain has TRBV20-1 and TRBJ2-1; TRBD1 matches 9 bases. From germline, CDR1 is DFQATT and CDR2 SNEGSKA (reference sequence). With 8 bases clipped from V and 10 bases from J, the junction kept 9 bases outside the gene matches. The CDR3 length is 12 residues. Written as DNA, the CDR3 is TGCAGTCACAGGGGGCCTTGGTCAGAGCAGTTCTTC. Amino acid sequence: CSHRGPWSEQFF.

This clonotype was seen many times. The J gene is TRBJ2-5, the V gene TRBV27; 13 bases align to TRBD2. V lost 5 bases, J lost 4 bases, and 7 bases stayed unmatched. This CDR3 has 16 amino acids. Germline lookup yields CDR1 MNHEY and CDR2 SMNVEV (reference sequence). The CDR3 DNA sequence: TGTGCCAGCAGTCCGACTAGCGGGAGGAGGCTAGAGACCCAGTACTTC. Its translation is CASSPTSGRRLETQYF.

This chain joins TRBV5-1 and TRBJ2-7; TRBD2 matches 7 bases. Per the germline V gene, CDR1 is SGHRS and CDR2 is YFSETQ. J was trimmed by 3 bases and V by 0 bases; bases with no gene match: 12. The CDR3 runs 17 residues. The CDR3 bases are TGCGCCAGCAGCTTGGCCGGGGCTAGCGGAGGTTACTACGAGCAGTACTTC. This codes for CASSLAGASGGYYEQYF. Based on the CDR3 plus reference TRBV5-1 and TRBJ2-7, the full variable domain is KAGVTQTPRYLIKTRGQQVTLSCSPISGHRSVSWYQQTPGQGLQFLFEYFSETQRNKGNFPGRFSGRQFSNSRSEMNVSTLELGDSALYLCASSLAGASGGYYEQYFGPGTRLTVT.

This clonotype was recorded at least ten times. The CDR3 bases are TGCGCCAGCAGCTCCACCGGGACTACCTACAATGAGCAGTTCTTC. Residues: CASSSTGTTYNEQFF. The V and J genes are TRBV5-1 and TRBJ2-1; TRBD2 matches at 7 bases. Looked up from germline, CDR1 is SGHRS and CDR2 is YFSETQ. The CDR3 contains 15 residues. Trimming at V came to 3 bases and at J to 2 bases, leaving 5 bases not matched to a gene.

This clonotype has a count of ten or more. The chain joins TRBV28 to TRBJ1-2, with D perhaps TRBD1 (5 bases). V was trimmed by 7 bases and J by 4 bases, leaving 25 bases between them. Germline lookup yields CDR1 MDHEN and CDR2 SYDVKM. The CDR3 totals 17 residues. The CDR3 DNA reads TGTGCCAGCACCCCGCCGGGGCAGGGCTCTTTCGGCTATGGCTACACCTTC. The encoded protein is CASTPPGQGSFGYGYTF.

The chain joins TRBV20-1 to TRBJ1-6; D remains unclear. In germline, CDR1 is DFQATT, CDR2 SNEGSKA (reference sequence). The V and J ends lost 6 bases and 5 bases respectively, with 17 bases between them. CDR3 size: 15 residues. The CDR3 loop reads CSAKRDNGHNSPLHF. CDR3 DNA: TGCAGTGCAAAGCGCGACAACGGGCATAATTCACCCCTCCACTTT.

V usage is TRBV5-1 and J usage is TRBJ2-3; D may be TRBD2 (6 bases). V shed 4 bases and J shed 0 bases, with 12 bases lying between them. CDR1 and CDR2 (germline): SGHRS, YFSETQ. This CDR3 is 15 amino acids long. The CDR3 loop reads CASSLQRGSTDTQYF. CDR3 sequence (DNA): TGCGCCAGCAGCCTACAACGGGGGAGCACAGATACGCAGTATTTT.

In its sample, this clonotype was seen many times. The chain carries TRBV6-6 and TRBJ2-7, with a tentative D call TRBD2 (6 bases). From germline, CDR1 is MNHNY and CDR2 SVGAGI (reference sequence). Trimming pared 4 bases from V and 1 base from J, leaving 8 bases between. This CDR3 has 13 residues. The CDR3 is CASSLRGSYEQYF. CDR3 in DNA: TGTGCCAGCAGTTTGCGGGGTTCCTACGAGCAGTACTTC.